These 29 T cell receptor beta chains originate from one sample sequenced in a study of blood T cell repertoires in COVID-19. The table came from immunoSEQ multiplex PCR; TCRdb's copy has only in-frame clones and leaves some out. The sample has fewer than 500,000 clones, 75% to 90% seen once. The sample comprised PBMCs or T cells enriched from blood (not recorded which). The receptors stem from a woman aged 18 to 35 who had recovered from COVID-19.

The CDR3 coding sequence is TGTGCCAGTAGTATCAGTGGCAGGGTAAAGACCGGGGAGCTGTTTTTT. As protein: CASSISGRVKTGELFF. V usage is TRBV19 and J usage is TRBJ2-2; possibly TRBD1 for D (5 bases). Germline V gives CDR1 LNHDA, CDR2 SQIVND (reference sequence). The CDR3 runs 16 residues. The ends were cut back, 3 bases at V and 5 bases at J, with 16 bases in the middle.

The rearrangement links TRBV18 to TRBJ1-3; D perhaps matches TRBD1 (6 bases). This CDR3 has 16 amino acids. Per germline, CDR1 KGHSH and CDR2 LQKENI. Trimming stripped 6 bases from V and 0 bases from J, with 15 bases between. CDR3: CASSREDSNSGNTIYF. Here the CDR3 DNA reads TGTGCCAGCTCCCGGGAGGACAGCAACTCTGGAAACACCATATATTTT.

This clone is a singleton in its sample. J is TRBJ2-2 and V is TRBV5-6; 11 bases are shared with TRBD1. The CDR3 is 14 residues long. Germline V lookup: CDR1 SGHDT, CDR2 YYEEEE. Losses at the gene ends were 3 bases for V and 5 bases for J; bases not matched to a gene: 0. CDR3 coding DNA: TGTGCCAGCAGCTGGGACAGGGGGACCGGGGAGCTGTTTTTT. Translating it yields CASSWDRGTGELFF.

This rearrangement joins TRBV5-6 to TRBJ1-2; 11 nucleotides align to TRBD1. CDR1 and CDR2 from the germline V gene are SGHDT and YYEEEE. V lost 8 bases and J lost 7; bases outside the gene matches: 10. The CDR3 consists of 14 residues. CDR3 loop: CASRDRGYSPGYTF. Here the CDR3 DNA reads TGTGCCAGTAGGGACAGGGGGTATAGCCCTGGCTACACCTTC.

The chain combines TRBV19 with TRBJ2-7; 7 nucleotides align to TRBD2. The CDR3 is made up of 16 amino acids. Per the germline V gene, CDR1 is LNHDA and CDR2 is SQIVND (reference sequence). V dropped 3 bases and J dropped 7; count of bases not matched to a gene: 15. CDR3 nucleotide sequence: TGTGCCAGTAGTATGGCTGGGGGTAGCGGGTGGAGGGAGCAGTACTTC. Translation gives CASSMAGGSGWREQYF. The complete variable domain, with remaining parts taken from reference TRBV19 and TRBJ2-7, reads DGGITQSPKYLFRKEGQNVTLSCEQNLNHDAMYWYRQDPGQGLRLIYYSQIVNDFQKGDIAEGYSVSREKKESFPLTVTSAQKNPTAFYLCASSMAGGSGWREQYFGPGTRLTVT.

The rearrangement uses TRBV10-2 and TRBJ2-5; D is perhaps TRBD2 (5 bases). V shed 4 bases and J shed 5 bases, with 8 bases lying between them. Germline CDR1 reads WSHSY; CDR2 reads SAAADI. The CDR3 sequence is 12 residues long. The CDR3 DNA sequence: TGCGCCAGCAGTGCGGGGAAGGAGACCCAGTACTTC. Protein product: CASSAGKETQYF.

The CDR3: CASSKEGGQTFYGYTF. The DNA for the CDR3 is TGTGCCAGCAGCAAAGAGGGCGGGCAGACGTTCTATGGCTACACCTTC. The chain has TRBV21-1 and TRBJ1-2. TRBV21-1 is classified as a pseudogene. This CDR3 has 16 residues.

The CDR3 here is CATQGSSEKLFF. In DNA, the CDR3 is TGTGCCACCCAGGGCAGTAGTGAAAAACTGTTTTTT. The chain employs TRBV28 and TRBJ1-4, with D perhaps TRBD1 (5 bases). CDR1 MDHEN and CDR2 SYDVKM come from the germline V gene. V was trimmed by 10 bases and J by 7 bases, leaving 13 bases between them. The CDR3 length is 12 residues.

Turning to this clone: Within the sample, other DNA sequences also encode this same CDR3. The J gene is TRBJ1-6, the V gene TRBV28; 8 bases align to TRBD1. The CDR3 sequence is 15 residues long. V shed 3 bases and J 5 bases; nucleotides not matched to a gene: 3. Germline assignment: CDR1 MDHEN and CDR2 SYDVKM. The CDR3 protein is CASSFPTGDNSPLHF. CDR3 nucleotide sequence: TGTGCCAGCAGTTTCCCGACAGGGGATAATTCACCCCTCCACTTT.

The chain carries TRBV9 and TRBJ1-2; 8 bases fit TRBD1. After removal of 7 bases from V and 4 bases from J, the junction contained 6 bases not matched to a gene. The CDR3 has 13 amino acids. From germline, CDR1 is SGDLS and CDR2 YYNGEE. The CDR3 DNA is TGTGCCAGCTCACAGGGGGTTGCCTATGGCTACACCTTC. The encoded protein is CASSQGVAYGYTF.

In this sample, this clone turned up a few times. V is TRBV19 and J is TRBJ1-2, with TRBD1 matching 8 bases. The CDR3 has 18 amino acids. J lost 2 bases, V lost 3 bases, and 14 bases had no gene match. The V gene's germline CDR1 is LNHDA and CDR2 SQIVND (reference sequence). CDR3 sequence (DNA): TGTGCCAGTAGTATTCGCGGGCAGGGGGCTAGGATCAACTATGGCTACACCTTC. Translating it yields CASSIRGQGARINYGYTF.

The chain employs TRBV28 and TRBJ1-1, with D maybe TRBD1 (6 bases). The CDR3 runs 12 residues. Germline V gene data show CDR1 as MDHEN and CDR2 as SYDVKM. Trimming removed 5 bases from V and 6 bases from J, with 10 bases in between. CDR3 sequence reads: CASSETGSEAFF. The CDR3 region has the DNA TGTGCCAGCAGTGAGACAGGATCTGAAGCTTTCTTT.

The chain links TRBV7-9 to TRBJ2-2; TRBD2 might be the D (5 bases). This CDR3 is 17 amino acids long. The V end was cut by 5 bases, the J end by 3 bases, with 19 bases between. Per the germline V gene, CDR1 is SEHNR and CDR2 is FQNEAQ (reference sequence). CDR3 residues: CASSDPGRESYTGELFF. The CDR3 nucleotides are TGTGCCAGCAGCGACCCAGGTCGGGAATCCTACACCGGGGAGCTGTTTTTT. The complete variable domain, with remaining parts taken from reference TRBV7-9 and TRBJ2-2, reads DTGVSQNPRHKITKRGQNVTFRCDPISEHNRLYWYRQTLGQGPEFLTYFQNEAQLEKSRLLSDRFSAERPKGSFSTLEIQRTEQGDSAMYLCASSDPGRESYTGELFFGEGSRLTVL.

This sequence joins TRBV30 and TRBJ2-1; 10 nucleotides match TRBD2. This CDR3 is built from 15 residues. After removal of 2 bases from V and 7 bases from J, the junction contained 8 bases not matched to a gene. The germline V gene has CDR1 GTSNPN and CDR2 SVGIG (reference sequence). CDR3 protein: CAWSLSGGALNEQFF. Written as DNA, the CDR3 is TGTGCCTGGAGTCTCAGCGGGGGGGCCTTAAATGAGCAGTTCTTC.

This rearrangement joins TRBV5-1 to TRBJ2-7, with 8 bases matching TRBD1. The CDR3 is made up of 13 amino acids. The V gene's germline CDR1 is SGHRS and CDR2 YFSETQ. V was clipped by 2 bases and J by 6 bases; unmatched bases: 4. The CDR3 loop reads CASSFDRGSEQYF. As DNA, the CDR3 is TGCGCCAGCAGCTTTGACAGGGGAAGCGAGCAGTACTTC. Drawing the rest from reference TRBV5-1 and TRBJ2-7, the complete variable domain is KAGVTQTPRYLIKTRGQQVTLSCSPISGHRSVSWYQQTPGQGLQFLFEYFSETQRNKGNFPGRFSGRQFSNSRSEMNVSTLELGDSALYLCASSFDRGSEQYFGPGTRLTVT.

The genes are TRBV28 and TRBJ1-5; D is possibly TRBD1 (6 bases). Trimming left V 5 bases short and J 0 bases short, with 20 bases between. CDR1 is MDHEN and CDR2 is SYDVKM in the germline V gene. This CDR3 region has 18 residues. CDR3: CASSRRTEGRHSNQPQHF. CDR3 sequence (DNA): TGTGCCAGCAGTCGGCGGACAGAGGGTCGACATAGCAATCAGCCCCAGCATTTT.

V usage is TRBV28 and J usage is TRBJ2-1, with 12 bases identical to TRBD2. The germline V gene has CDR1 MDHEN and CDR2 SYDVKM. V lost 4 bases to trimming and J lost 9 bases; unmatched junction nucleotides: 7. The CDR3 covers 15 residues. CDR3 coding DNA: TGTGCCAGCAGTTCCACTAGCGGGGGGCTGGCTGAGCAGTTCTTC. Protein sequence: CASSSTSGGLAEQFF.

The chain carries TRBV30 and TRBJ1-1; D gene ambiguous. Germline CDR1 GTSNPN, CDR2 SVGIG (reference sequence). Trimming pared 5 bases from V and 1 base from J, leaving 5 bases between. The CDR3 length is 11 residues. The CDR3 is CAWLGNTEAFF. CDR3 nucleotide sequence: TGTGCCTGGCTCGGGAACACTGAAGCTTTCTTT.

The chain has TRBV19 and TRBJ1-2; the D is unclear. The CDR3 is made up of 15 amino acids. The germline V and J ends were trimmed by 5 bases and 4 bases, with 17 bases remaining between them. Germline CDR1 LNHDA, CDR2 SQIVND (reference sequence). The CDR3 is CASSSQTAGTYGYTF. The CDR3 DNA reads as TGTGCCAGTAGTTCACAGACGGCCGGAACCTATGGCTACACCTTC.

The chain has TRBV7-2 and TRBJ2-7; 8 bases map to TRBD2. The CDR3 covers 14 residues. Germline V gene lookup returns CDR1 SGHTA and CDR2 FQGNSA. Trimming took 3 bases from V and 2 from J; bases not matched to a gene: 3. The CDR3 sequence is CASSFRGGTYEQYF. DNA for the CDR3: TGTGCCAGCAGCTTCCGCGGGGGGACCTACGAGCAGTACTTC.

About this clone: The sample carries other DNA sequences with the same CDR3. The chain joins TRBV7-2 to TRBJ2-3; D not certain. Germline CDR1 reads SGHTA; CDR2 reads FQGNSA. Trimming took off 2 bases at V and 1 base at J, with 7 bases between the two ends. The CDR3 length is 14 residues. The CDR3 sequence is CASSLFRGTDTQYF. Here the CDR3 DNA reads TGTGCCAGCAGCTTATTCCGGGGCACAGATACGCAGTATTTT.

The rearrangement joins TRBV29-1 to TRBJ2-7; TRBD1 aligns across 9 bases. V trimming: 6 bases; J trimming: 0 bases; junction bases outside the gene matches: 18. Germline assignment: CDR1 SQVTM and CDR2 ANQGSEA. The CDR3 is 18 residues long. CDR3 DNA sequence: TGCAGCGTCGTCGGGGGACAGGGACTCTTGGGGAGCTCCTACGAGCAGTACTTC. It specifies CSVVGGQGLLGSSYEQYF.

This chain links TRBV15 with TRBJ1-2; unclear D gene. CDR3 length: 12 amino acids. V was clipped by 5 bases and J by 2 bases, with 6 bases between them. Germline V CDR1 and CDR2: LNHNV, YYDKDF (reference sequence). The CDR3, as DNA: TGTGCCACCAGCCGGGGAAACTATGGCTACACCTTC. Residues: CATSRGNYGYTF.

The chain uses TRBV2 and TRBJ2-7, with 9 bases that match TRBD2. Germline trimming cut 4 bases from V and 4 bases from J; bases unmatched to any gene: 5. Germline V lookup: CDR1 SNHLY, CDR2 FYNNEI. The CDR3 totals 14 residues. The CDR3 DNA reads TGTGCCAGCAGTGTATTTAGCGGGGGTTACGAGCAGTACTTC. Its protein is CASSVFSGGYEQYF.

The V call is TRBV19, the J call TRBJ2-3; D unresolved. The CDR3 is 14 residues long. Germline V lookup: CDR1 LNHDA, CDR2 SQIVND (reference sequence). V dropped 8 bases and J dropped 0 bases, with 12 bases sitting between them. The CDR3 DNA reads as TGTGCCAGTGGGCAGACCGCTAGCACAGATACGCAGTATTTT. Translating it yields CASGQTASTDTQYF.

This clone was recorded a few times. V usage is TRBV7-9 and J usage is TRBJ1-1, with D perhaps matching TRBD1 (6 bases). This CDR3 region has 14 residues. Per germline, CDR1 SEHNR and CDR2 FQNEAQ (reference sequence). The V end lost 5 bases, the J end lost 6 bases, and 16 bases lay between the germline ends. The CDR3 is CASSHSRQASEAFF. In DNA form, the CDR3 reads TGTGCCAGCAGCCATTCTCGACAGGCCTCTGAAGCTTTCTTT.

The V gene is TRBV7-3, the J gene TRBJ2-3; tentatively, D is TRBD1 (6 bases). Trimming stripped 5 bases from V and 5 bases from J, with 14 bases between. The V gene's germline CDR1 is SGHTA and CDR2 FQGTGA. The CDR3 loop spans 14 amino acids. The CDR3: CASSQGGRGDTQYF. The CDR3 DNA reads as TGTGCCAGCAGCCAAGGGGGTCGAGGAGATACGCAGTATTTT.

The genes are TRBV5-8 and TRBJ1-2; 9 nucleotides match TRBD1. The CDR3 sequence is 15 residues long. The V gene's germline CDR1 is SGHTS and CDR2 YDEGEE. V shed 5 bases, J shed 7 bases, and the junction held 12 bases outside the gene matches. Written as DNA, the CDR3 is TGTGCCAGCAGTCTTTATATACAGGGGGCTGGTGGCTACACCTTC. Translating gives CASSLYIQGAGGYTF.

The sample holds one count of this clone. The V gene is TRBV12-5, the J gene TRBJ1-5; D call uncertain. CDR3 length equals 17 residues. Germline CDR1 reads LGHNT; CDR2 reads FRNRAP. The V gene lost 0 bases and the J gene lost 5 bases, with 17 bases spanning the gap. The CDR3 DNA sequence: TGTGCTAGTGGTTTGGTACTACGGAGTGACGGAGATCAGCCCCAGCATTTT. This encodes CASGLVLRSDGDQPQHF.